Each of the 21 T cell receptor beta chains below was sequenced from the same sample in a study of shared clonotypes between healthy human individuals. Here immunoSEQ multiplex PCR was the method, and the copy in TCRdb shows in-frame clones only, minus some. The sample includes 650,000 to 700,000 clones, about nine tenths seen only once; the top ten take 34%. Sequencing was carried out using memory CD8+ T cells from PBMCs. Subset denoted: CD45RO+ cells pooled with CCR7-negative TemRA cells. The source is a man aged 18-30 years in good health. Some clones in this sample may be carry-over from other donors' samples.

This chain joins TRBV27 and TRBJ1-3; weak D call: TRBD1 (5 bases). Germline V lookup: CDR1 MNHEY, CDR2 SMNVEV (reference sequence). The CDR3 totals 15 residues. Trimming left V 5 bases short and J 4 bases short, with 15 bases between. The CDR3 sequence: CASSPTGGDGNTIYF. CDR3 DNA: TGTGCCAGCAGTCCGACCGGGGGGGACGGAAACACCATATATTTT.

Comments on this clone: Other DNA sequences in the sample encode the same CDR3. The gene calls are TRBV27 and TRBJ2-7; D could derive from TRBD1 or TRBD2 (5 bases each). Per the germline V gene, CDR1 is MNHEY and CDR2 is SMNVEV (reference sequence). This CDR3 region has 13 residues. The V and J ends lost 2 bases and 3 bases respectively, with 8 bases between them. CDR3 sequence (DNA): TGTGCCAGCAGTTTACGGGGCAGCTACGAGCAGTACTTC. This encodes CASSLRGSYEQYF.

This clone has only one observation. The CDR3, as DNA: TGTGCCAGCAGGATAATACCCGGGCCCTACAATGAGCAGTTCTTC. Translated: CASRIIPGPYNEQFF. This rearrangement joins TRBV28 to TRBJ2-1; D call uncertain. Germline values: CDR1 MDHEN, CDR2 SYDVKM. This CDR3 has 15 residues. Trimming left V 6 bases short and J 2 bases short, with 14 bases between.

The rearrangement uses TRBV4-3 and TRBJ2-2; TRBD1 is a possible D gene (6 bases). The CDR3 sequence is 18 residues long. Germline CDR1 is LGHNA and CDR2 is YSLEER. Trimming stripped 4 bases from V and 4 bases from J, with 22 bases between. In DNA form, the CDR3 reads TGCGCCAGCAGCCCGCGAGGACAGACACGGGCCTTCACCGGGGAGCTGTTTTTT. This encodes CASSPRGQTRAFTGELFF.

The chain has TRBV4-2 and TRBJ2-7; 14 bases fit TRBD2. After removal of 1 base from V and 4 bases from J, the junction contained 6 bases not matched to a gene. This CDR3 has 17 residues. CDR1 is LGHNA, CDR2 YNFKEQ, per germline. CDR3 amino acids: CASSQGGLAGEGYEQYF. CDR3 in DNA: TGTGCCAGCAGCCAAGGGGGACTAGCGGGAGAAGGGTACGAGCAGTACTTC.

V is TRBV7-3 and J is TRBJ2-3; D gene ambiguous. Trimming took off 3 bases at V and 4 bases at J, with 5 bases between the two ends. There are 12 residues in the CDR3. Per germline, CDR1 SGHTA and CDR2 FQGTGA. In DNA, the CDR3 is TGTGCCAGCAGCTTTATGTCAGATACGCAGTATTTT. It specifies CASSFMSDTQYF.

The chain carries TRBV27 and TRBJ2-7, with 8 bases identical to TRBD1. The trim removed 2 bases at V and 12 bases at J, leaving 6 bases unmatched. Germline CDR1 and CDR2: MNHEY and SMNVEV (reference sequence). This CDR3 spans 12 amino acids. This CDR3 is CASSLHRGQVYF. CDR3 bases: TGTGCCAGCAGTTTACATCGGGGACAGGTGTACTTC.

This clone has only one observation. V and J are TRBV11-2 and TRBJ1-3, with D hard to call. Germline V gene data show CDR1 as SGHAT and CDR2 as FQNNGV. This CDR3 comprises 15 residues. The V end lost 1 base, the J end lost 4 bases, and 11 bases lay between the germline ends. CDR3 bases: TGTGCCAGCAGCTTAGGAGTGGGAACCGGAAACACCATATATTTT. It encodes CASSLGVGTGNTIYF.

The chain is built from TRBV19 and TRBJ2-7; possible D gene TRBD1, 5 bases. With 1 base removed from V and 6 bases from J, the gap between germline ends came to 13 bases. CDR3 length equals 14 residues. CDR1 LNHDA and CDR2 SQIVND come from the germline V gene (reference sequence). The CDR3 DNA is TGTGCCAGTAGTATAGTCCAGGGTGGGGCCGAGCAGTACTTC. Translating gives CASSIVQGGAEQYF.

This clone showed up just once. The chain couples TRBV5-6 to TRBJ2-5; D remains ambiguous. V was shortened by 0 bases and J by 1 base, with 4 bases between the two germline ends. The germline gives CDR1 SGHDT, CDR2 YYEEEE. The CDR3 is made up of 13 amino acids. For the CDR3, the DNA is TGTGCCAGCAGCTTGGTCAGCCAAGAGACCCAGTACTTC. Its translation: CASSLVSQETQYF.

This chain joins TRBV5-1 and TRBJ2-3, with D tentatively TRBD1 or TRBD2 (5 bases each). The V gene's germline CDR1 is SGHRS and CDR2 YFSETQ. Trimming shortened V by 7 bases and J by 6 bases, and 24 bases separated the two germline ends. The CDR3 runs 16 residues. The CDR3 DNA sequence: TGCGCCAGCCGGAGTAGAGGGACCCCCTTCGGGGATACGCAGTATTTT. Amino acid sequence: CASRSRGTPFGDTQYF.

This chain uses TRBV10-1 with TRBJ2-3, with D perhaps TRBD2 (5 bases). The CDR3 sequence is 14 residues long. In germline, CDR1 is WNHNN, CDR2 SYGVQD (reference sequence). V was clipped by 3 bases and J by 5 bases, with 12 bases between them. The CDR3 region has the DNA TGCGCCAGCAGTGAACGTCTAGCAGGAGATACGCAGTATTTT. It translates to CASSERLAGDTQYF.

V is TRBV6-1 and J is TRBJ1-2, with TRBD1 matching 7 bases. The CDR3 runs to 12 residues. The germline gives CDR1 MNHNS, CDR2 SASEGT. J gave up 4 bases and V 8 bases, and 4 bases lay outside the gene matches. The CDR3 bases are TGTGCCAGCTTAGACAGGGCCTATGGCTACACCTTC. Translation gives CASLDRAYGYTF.

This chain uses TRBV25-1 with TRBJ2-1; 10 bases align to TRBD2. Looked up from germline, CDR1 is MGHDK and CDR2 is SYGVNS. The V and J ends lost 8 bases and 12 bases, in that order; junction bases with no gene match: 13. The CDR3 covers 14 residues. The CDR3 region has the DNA TGTGCCAGCTCACTAGCGGGACGTGAATCCGTGCAGTTCTTC. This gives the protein CASSLAGRESVQFF.

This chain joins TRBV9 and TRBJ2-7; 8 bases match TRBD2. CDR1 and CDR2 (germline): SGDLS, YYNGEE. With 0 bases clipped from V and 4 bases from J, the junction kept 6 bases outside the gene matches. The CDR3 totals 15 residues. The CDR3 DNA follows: TGTGCCAGCAGCGTAGGCGGTAGCGGGACATACGAGCAGTACTTC. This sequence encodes CASSVGGSGTYEQYF.

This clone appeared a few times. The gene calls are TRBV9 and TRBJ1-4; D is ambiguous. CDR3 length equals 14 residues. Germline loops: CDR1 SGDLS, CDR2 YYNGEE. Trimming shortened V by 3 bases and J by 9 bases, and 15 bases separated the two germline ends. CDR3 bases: TGTGCCAGCAGCGCTGATTCGGGCGGGAAAAAACTGTTTTTT. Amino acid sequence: CASSADSGGKKLFF.

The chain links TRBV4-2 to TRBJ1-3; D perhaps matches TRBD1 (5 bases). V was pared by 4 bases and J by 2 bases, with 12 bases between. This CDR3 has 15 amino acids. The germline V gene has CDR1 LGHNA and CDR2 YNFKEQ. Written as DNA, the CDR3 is TGTGCCAGCAGCCCTGGTGGGGGTGCTGGAAACACCATATATTTT. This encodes CASSPGGGAGNTIYF.

This chain's CDR3 is CASSLAQLAGGSDTQYF. Written as DNA, the CDR3 is TGTGCCAGCAGCTTAGCACAACTAGCGGGAGGATCGGATACGCAGTATTTT. This chain joins TRBV7-8 and TRBJ2-3, with 12 nucleotides matching TRBD2. Unmatched junction bases numbered 7, after V lost 0 bases and J lost 6 bases. The CDR3 has 17 residues. The germline V gene encodes CDR1 SGHVS and CDR2 FQNEAQ.

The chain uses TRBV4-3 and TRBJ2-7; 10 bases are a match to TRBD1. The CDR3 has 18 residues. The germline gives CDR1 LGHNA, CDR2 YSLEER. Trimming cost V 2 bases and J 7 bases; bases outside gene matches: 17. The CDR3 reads CASSQKRGPGTGAEEQYF. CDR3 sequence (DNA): TGCGCCAGCAGCCAAAAAAGGGGGCCCGGGACAGGGGCGGAGGAGCAGTACTTC.

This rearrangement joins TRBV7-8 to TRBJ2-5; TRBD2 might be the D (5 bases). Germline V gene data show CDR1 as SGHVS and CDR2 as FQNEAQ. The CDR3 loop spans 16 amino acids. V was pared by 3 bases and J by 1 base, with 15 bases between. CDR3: CASSFRRGRAQETQYF. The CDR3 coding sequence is TGTGCCAGCAGCTTTCGAAGAGGGAGAGCCCAAGAGACCCAGTACTTC.

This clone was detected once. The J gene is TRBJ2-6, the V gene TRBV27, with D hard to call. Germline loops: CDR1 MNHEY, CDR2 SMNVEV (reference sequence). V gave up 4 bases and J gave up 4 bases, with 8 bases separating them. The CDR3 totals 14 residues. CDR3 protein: CASSYLAGANVLTF. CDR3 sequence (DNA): TGTGCCAGCAGTTACTTGGCGGGGGCCAACGTCCTGACTTTC. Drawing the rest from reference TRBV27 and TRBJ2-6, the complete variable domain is EAQVTQNPRYLITVTGKKLTVTCSQNMNHEYMSWYRQDPGLGLRQIYYSMNVEVTDKGDVPEGYKVSRKEKRNFPLILESPSPNQTSLYFCASSYLAGANVLTFGAGSRLTVL.